A single TCR beta chain is shown here with its context. This entry is derived from a study of shared clonotypes between healthy human individuals. The material for each subset, its genomic DNA, was split evenly across several immunoSEQ plates. TCRdb's table, derived via immunoSEQ multiplex PCR, lists solely in-frame clones and lacks some. The repertoire holds about half a million clones, with over 75% as singletons. Germline V gene lookup returns CDR1 SGHNT and CDR2 YENEEA. V was clipped by 0 bases and J by 2 bases, with 9 bases between them. This CDR3 spans 15 amino acids. Sequenced input: PBMCs. The chain combines TRBV11-3 with TRBJ2-3; unclear D gene. The TCR originated in a middle-aged woman in good health. Some clones in this sample may be carry-over from other donors' samples. The CDR3 nucleotides are TGTGCCAGCAGCTTAGATCCTACTCCCACAGATACGCAGTATTTT. This encodes CASSLDPTPTDTQYF.